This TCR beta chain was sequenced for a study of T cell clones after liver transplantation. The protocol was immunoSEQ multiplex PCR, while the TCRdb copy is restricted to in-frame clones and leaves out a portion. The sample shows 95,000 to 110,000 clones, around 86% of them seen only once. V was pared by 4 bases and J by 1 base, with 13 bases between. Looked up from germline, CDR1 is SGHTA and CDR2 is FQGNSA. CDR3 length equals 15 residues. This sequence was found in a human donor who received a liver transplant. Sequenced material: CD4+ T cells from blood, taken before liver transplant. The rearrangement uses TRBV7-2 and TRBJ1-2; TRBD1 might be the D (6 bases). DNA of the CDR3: TGTGCCAGCAGCTCTCGGGGGGCGCTTAACTATGGCTACACCTTC. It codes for CASSSRGALNYGYTF.